The 20 T cell receptor beta chains below come from one sample, sequenced in a study of T-cell memory formation after mild COVID-19. TCRdb called the 5' RACE reads again in MiXCR, with one record for every CDR3 protein. The sample includes 350,000 or so distinct CDR3 sequences, 10% to 15% of them seen just once. The sequencing sample was made of PBMCs or a T cell subset sorted from them (not recorded which). All receptors come from a young man who had mild COVID-19 (a few samples of this study predate the infection). Cell type and time point are not known.

This clonotype was recorded at least ten times. The chain joins TRBV5-6 to TRBJ2-3; D unresolved. Per the germline V gene, CDR1 is SGHDT and CDR2 is YYEEEE. This CDR3 comprises 12 residues. The ends were cut back, 2 bases at V and 4 bases at J, with 5 bases in the middle. CDR3 sequence: CASSLGSDTQYF. CDR3 in DNA: TGTGCCAGCAGCTTAGGTTCAGATACGCAGTATTTT.

V is TRBV6-9 and J is TRBJ1-6; unclear D gene. V lost 8 bases, J lost 10 bases, and 15 bases lay in between. Germline V gives CDR1 MNHGY, CDR2 SVAAGI. The CDR3 consists of 13 residues. CDR3 amino acids: CASGYNWESPLHF. The CDR3 region has the DNA TGTGCCAGCGGGTACAACTGGGAATCACCCCTCCACTTT.

This clonotype was counted ten times or more. The rearrangement uses TRBV5-6 and TRBJ2-7, with D perhaps matching TRBD1 (5 bases). This CDR3 comprises 14 residues. Trimming stripped 6 bases from V and 2 bases from J, with 15 bases between. Germline V gives CDR1 SGHDT, CDR2 YYEEEE. CDR3 DNA sequence: TGTGCCAGCAACCGATGGGGCAGAGCCTACGAGCAGTACTTC. It translates to CASNRWGRAYEQYF.

This clonotype was seen more than once but under ten times. The V gene is TRBV27, the J gene TRBJ2-3; tentative D call: TRBD1 (5 bases). This CDR3 has 15 amino acids. Per germline, CDR1 MNHEY and CDR2 SMNVEV (reference sequence). V gave up 4 bases and J gave up 3 bases, with 14 bases separating them. This CDR3 reads CASSYPARVTDTQYF. The CDR3 coding sequence is TGTGCCAGCAGTTACCCGGCCAGGGTTACAGATACGCAGTATTTT.

This clonotype was observed a few times. This chain links TRBV7-8 with TRBJ1-6; TRBD1 agrees at 8 bases. Germline trimming cut 5 bases from V and 6 bases from J; bases unmatched to any gene: 6. This CDR3 is 15 amino acids long. Germline assignment: CDR1 SGHVS and CDR2 FQNEAQ. The CDR3 DNA is TGTGCCAGCAGCCGCGTCGACAGGGGTAATTCACCCCTCCACTTT. Translated, it gives CASSRVDRGNSPLHF.

The rearrangement links TRBV6-1 to TRBJ1-1; D is uncertain. V dropped 8 bases and J dropped 0 bases, with 10 bases sitting between them. This CDR3 is 13 amino acids long. CDR1 MNHNS and CDR2 SASEGT come from the germline V gene. The CDR3 loop is CASRPGLNTEAFF. CDR3 nucleotide sequence: TGTGCCAGCCGGCCGGGGTTGAACACTGAAGCTTTCTTT.

This clonotype has just a few counts. CDR3 in DNA: TGCGCCAGCAGCACGGGGACAGACACCGGGGAGCTGTTTTTT. This encodes CASSTGTDTGELFF. The rearrangement links TRBV5-1 to TRBJ2-2, with 7 bases identical to TRBD1. The CDR3 spans 14 residues. The germline gives CDR1 SGHRS, CDR2 YFSETQ. V trimming: 4 bases; J trimming: 3 bases; junction bases outside the gene matches: 3.

The rearrangement links TRBV7-9 to TRBJ1-5; 7 bases map to TRBD1. Germline V gene lookup returns CDR1 SEHNR and CDR2 FQNEAQ (reference sequence). CDR3 length equals 13 residues. V trimming: 4 bases; J trimming: 9 bases; junction bases outside the gene matches: 6. Here the CDR3 DNA reads TGTGCCAGCAGCTCGGACAGGCAGGGGCCCCAGCATTTT. Protein product: CASSSDRQGPQHF.

The chain employs TRBV10-3 and TRBJ2-3; D is tentatively TRBD1 or TRBD2 (5 bases each). V dropped 7 bases and J dropped 4 bases, with 18 bases sitting between them. Per germline, CDR1 ENHRY and CDR2 SYGVKD. There are 15 residues in the CDR3. The CDR3: CAITPGPAGPDTQYF. The CDR3 DNA reads as TGTGCCATCACCCCGGGACCCGCGGGTCCAGATACGCAGTATTTT.

This clonotype was seen a few times. The V and J genes are TRBV20-1 and TRBJ2-3; 9 bases are shared with TRBD1. Germline-derived CDR1 and CDR2 are DFQATT and SNEGSKA (reference sequence). V was clipped by 5 bases and J by 6 bases; unmatched bases: 6. This CDR3 has 13 residues. The CDR3 protein is CSALGQGIDTQYF. The CDR3 DNA follows: TGCAGTGCTCTGGGACAGGGAATTGATACGCAGTATTTT.

The rearrangement joins TRBV6-2 or TRBV6-3 to TRBJ2-5, with 7 bases matching TRBD2. V trimming: 2 bases; J trimming: 5 bases; junction bases outside the gene matches: 5. The CDR3 covers 14 residues. Germline assignment: CDR1 MNHEY and CDR2 SVGEGT. The CDR3 here is CASSYAGGGETQYF. The CDR3 DNA reads TGTGCCAGCAGTTACGCGGGCGGGGGTGAGACCCAGTACTTC.

Only a few counts were recorded for this clonotype. J is TRBJ1-4 and V is TRBV20-1; no clear D. CDR1 DFQATT and CDR2 SNEGSKA come from the germline V gene (reference sequence). The CDR3 totals 13 residues. As DNA, the CDR3 is TGCAGCGTGGTCCGGGGAACTAATGAAAAACTGTTTTTT. Translating gives CSVVRGTNEKLFF.

V and J are TRBV2 and TRBJ1-4; D uncertain. V was pared by 7 bases and J by 6 bases, with 6 bases between. This CDR3 has 11 amino acids. Germline V gene data show CDR1 as SNHLY and CDR2 as FYNNEI. The CDR3 nucleotides are TGTGCCAGCACCTTTCATGAAAAACTGTTTTTT. This encodes CASTFHEKLFF.

CDR3 residues: CASSYWTPNQPQHF. The CDR3 bases are TGTGCCAGCAGTTACTGGACACCTAATCAGCCCCAGCATTTT. The chain has TRBV6-2 or TRBV6-3 and TRBJ1-5; the D gene is possibly TRBD1 (5 bases). CDR1 and CDR2 from the germline V gene are MNHEY and SVGEGT. The CDR3 length is 14 residues. V was trimmed by 1 base and J by 4 bases, leaving 8 bases between them.

The chain employs TRBV11-1 and TRBJ2-7, with 8 bases that match TRBD2. This CDR3 comprises 15 residues. Germline trimming cut 5 bases from V and 6 bases from J; bases unmatched to any gene: 12. CDR1 is SGHAT and CDR2 is FQDESV in the germline V gene (reference sequence). The CDR3 DNA sequence: TGTGCCAGCAGCGACGCCGGGGGGGTGGGAATCGAGCAGTACTTC. This encodes CASSDAGGVGIEQYF.

A few counts support this clonotype. This chain connects TRBV28 to TRBJ2-1; D remains unclear. This CDR3 contains 15 residues. Germline CDR1 reads MDHEN; CDR2 reads SYDVKM. V lost 8 bases and J lost 7, with 21 bases in between. Written as DNA, the CDR3 is TGTGCCAGCTCAAAGCCAGTCGATACATGGAATGAGCAGTTCTTC. Its protein is CASSKPVDTWNEQFF. Together with reference TRBV28 and TRBJ2-1, the CDR3 gives the full variable domain: DVKVTQSSRYLVKRTGEKVFLECVQDMDHENMFWYRQDPGLGLRLIYFSYDVKMKEKGDIPEGYSVSREKKERFSLILESASTNQTSMYLCASSKPVDTWNEQFFGPGTRLTVL.

This clonotype was seen a few times. J is TRBJ2-1 and V is TRBV24-1; D gene ambiguous. With 0 bases removed from V and 6 bases from J, the gap between germline ends came to 5 bases. Germline assignment: CDR1 KGHDR and CDR2 SFDVKD. The CDR3 has 13 residues. CDR3 nucleotides: TGTGCCACCAGTGATTTGTGGGTCAATGAGCAGTTCTTC. Its protein product is CATSDLWVNEQFF.

This clonotype has just a few counts. The genes are TRBV12-3 or TRBV12-4 and TRBJ2-1; D is unclear. The CDR3 has 11 amino acids. Deletions cut 5 bases from V and 8 bases from J, with 7 bases between. The DNA for the CDR3 is TGTGCCAGCAGTCACGCTTATGAGCAGTTCTTC. This sequence encodes CASSHAYEQFF.

This clonotype was counted a single time. The gene calls are TRBV21-1 and TRBJ2-3; the table's TRBD2 call for D was not verified on the DNA. TRBV21-1 is recorded as a pseudogene. The CDR3 consists of 14 residues. The CDR3 region is CASSKGGPTDTQYF. In DNA, the CDR3 is TGTGCCAGCAGCAAGGGTGGGCCGACAGATACGCAGTATTTT.

The chain employs TRBV7-6 and TRBJ2-1; TRBD2 matches at 9 bases. V lost 3 bases and J lost 5; bases outside the gene matches: 5. The germline V gene encodes CDR1 SGHVS and CDR2 FNYEAQ. This CDR3 contains 15 residues. The CDR3: CASSFFSGGNNEQFF. CDR3 DNA sequence: TGTGCCAGCAGCTTTTTTAGCGGGGGTAACAATGAGCAGTTCTTC.